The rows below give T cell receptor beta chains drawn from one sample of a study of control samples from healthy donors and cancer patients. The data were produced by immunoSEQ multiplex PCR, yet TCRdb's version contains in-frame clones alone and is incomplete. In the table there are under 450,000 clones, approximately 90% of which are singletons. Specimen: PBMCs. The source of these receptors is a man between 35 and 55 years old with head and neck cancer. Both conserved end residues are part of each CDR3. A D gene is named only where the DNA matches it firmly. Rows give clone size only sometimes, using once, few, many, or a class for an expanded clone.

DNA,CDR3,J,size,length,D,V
TGTGCCAGCAGCGCATCAGGAAGAAATTCACCCCTCCACTTT,CASSASGRNSPLHF,TRBJ1-6,.,14,.,TRBV11-2
TGTGCCAGCAGAGCCACTTGGGGGGATCAGCCCCAGCATTTT,CASRATWGDQPQHF,TRBJ1-5,.,14,.,TRBV28
TGTGCCAGTAGTATCAGTAGCTCAAACACTGAAGCTTTCTTT,CASSISSSNTEAFF,TRBJ1-1,.,14,.,TRBV19
TGTGCCAGCAGCCAAGCAGGGCCCGGGAGGGAGACCCAGTACTTC,CASSQAGPGRETQYF,TRBJ2-5,.,15,TRBD2,TRBV4-2
TGTGCCAGCAGTGCCGGGACAGGGTTTGAAGCTTTCTTT,CASSAGTGFEAFF,TRBJ1-1,.,13,TRBD1,TRBV27
TGTGCCAGCAGTGAATCAAGGATGGGGACCACTGAAGCTTTCTTT,CASSESRMGTTEAFF,TRBJ1-1,.,15,.,TRBV25-1
TGTGCCAGCAGTGATTTCGTTATAGCGGGGGCTCGGTGGAATGAGCAGTTCTTC,CASSDFVIAGARWNEQFF,TRBJ2-1,.,18,TRBD2,TRBV28
TGTGCCAGCAGCCAGTCGAGTAATGAAAAACTGTTTTTT,CASSQSSNEKLFF,TRBJ1-4,once,13,.,TRBV12-3/TRBV12-4
TGTGCCAGCAGTTTAGTGGGGGGGGGACTAGCTGGAAACACCATATATTTT,CASSLVGGGLAGNTIYF,TRBJ1-3,.,17,.,TRBV28
TGTGCCAGCAGTCTGGGACAGGGGAGAGGTCAGCCCCAGCATTTT,CASSLGQGRGQPQHF,TRBJ1-5,few,15,TRBD1,TRBV6-5
TGTGCCTGGGGACAAAGACAGGGCACCGAAGCTTTCTTT,CAWGQRQGTEAFF,TRBJ1-1,.,13,TRBD1,TRBV30
TGTGCCAGCAGCCAAGGCTTTGGAAACACCATATATTTT,CASSQGFGNTIYF,TRBJ1-3,.,13,.,TRBV14
TGTGCCAGCAGCCCCTGGACAGGGGATCATTCACCCCTCCACTTT,CASSPWTGDHSPLHF,TRBJ1-6,.,15,TRBD1,TRBV7-2
TGCAGCGTCATAAGGGGGGTGAACACTGAAGCTTTCTTT,CSVIRGVNTEAFF,TRBJ1-1,.,13,.,TRBV29-1
TGTGCCAGCAGTCGGCCCCCCTCCTACGAGCAGTACTTC,CASSRPPSYEQYF,TRBJ2-7,.,13,.,TRBV27
TGTGCCAGCAGTCAATCCGGGAGACTCTACAATGAGCAGTTCTTC,CASSQSGRLYNEQFF,TRBJ2-1,.,15,.,TRBV6-5
TGTGCCAGCAGTTTGGCCAGGGAGGGGGGGGAAAAACTGTTTTTT,CASSLAREGGEKLFF,TRBJ1-4,.,15,.,TRBV28
TGTGCCAGCAGCTTAAGGTCCACAGGGGTGGTTACTGAAGCTTTCTTT,CASSLRSTGVVTEAFF,TRBJ1-1,.,16,TRBD1,TRBV7-2
TGTGCCAGCAGCTTAGAACCGGGATACTCCGGGGAGCTGTTTTTT,CASSLEPGYSGELFF,TRBJ2-2,.,15,.,TRBV7-8
TGTGCTAGCAGCTTGTCGGGAAAAGGAAACACCATATATTTT,CASSLSGKGNTIYF,TRBJ1-3,.,14,.,TRBV7-7
TGTGCCAGCACCTATAAAAACAGGGGGCCGAGCTCCTACGAGCAGTACTTC,CASTYKNRGPSSYEQYF,TRBJ2-7,.,17,TRBD1,TRBV28
TGTGCCAGCCAAGGTCTGGCCAAAAACATTCAGTACTTC,CASQGLAKNIQYF,TRBJ2-4,.,13,.,TRBV28
TGTGCCAGTAGTCCGCTTGGACAGGCTCTGAGCACTGAAGCTTTCTTT,CASSPLGQALSTEAFF,TRBJ1-1,.,16,TRBD1,TRBV19
TGTGCCAGTAGTTCGGAAGAGCCGGGGTATGGCTACACCTTC,CASSSEEPGYGYTF,TRBJ1-2,once,14,.,TRBV19
TGCAGCGTTGACAGGGGCGGGAACACTGAAGCTTTCTTT,CSVDRGGNTEAFF,TRBJ1-1,.,13,.,TRBV29-1
TGTGCCAGCAGTTCGGGACGGAAGAACACTGAAGCTTTCTTT,CASSSGRKNTEAFF,TRBJ1-1,.,14,.,TRBV27
TGTGCCAGCAGCCAAGTTGTAAGCGGGAGGTGGGGCACCGGGGAGCTGTTTTTT,CASSQVVSGRWGTGELFF,TRBJ2-2,.,18,TRBD2,TRBV4-2
TGTGCCAGCAGTGGCCTCGGACTAGCGGCTTCCTACGAGCAGTACTTC,CASSGLGLAASYEQYF,TRBJ2-7,.,16,TRBD2,TRBV6-1
TGCGCCAGCAGCCAAGATTTTTCAGCGCAGTTACCGTACGAGCAGTACTTC,CASSQDFSAQLPYEQYF,TRBJ2-7,.,17,.,TRBV4-3
TGTGCCAGCAGGCGACCGACTGGGGGCTACACCTTC,CASRRPTGGYTF,TRBJ1-2,few,12,.,TRBV13
TGTGCCAGCCGTGCGGGGTACAATCAGCCCCAGCATTTT,CASRAGYNQPQHF,TRBJ1-5,.,13,.,TRBV27
TGTGCCAGCAGCTTAGGCGGGGGCCCGAACACTGAAGCTTTCTTT,CASSLGGGPNTEAFF,TRBJ1-1,.,15,.,TRBV11-2
TGCGCCAGCAGCCAAGGGACAGAAAATGGCTACACCTTC,CASSQGTENGYTF,TRBJ1-2,once,13,.,TRBV4-3
TGTGCCATCAGTGGAGTCAGTGTAGCTCAGCCCCAGCATTTT,CAISGVSVAQPQHF,TRBJ1-5,.,14,.,TRBV10-3
TGTGCCAGCAGGGATGAGGTCTACTACACCTTC,CASRDEVYYTF,TRBJ1-2,.,11,.,TRBV6-5
TGTGCCAGCAGTGAAGGACTAAATGGCTACACCTTC,CASSEGLNGYTF,TRBJ1-2,.,12,.,TRBV6-1
TGTGCCAGCAGTGAACAGGGCGGGGCGGACACCGGGGAGCTGTTTTTT,CASSEQGGADTGELFF,TRBJ2-2,.,16,.,TRBV2
TGCGCCAGCAGCTTGGGGACTAGCGGGGAAACCTACGAGCAGTACTTC,CASSLGTSGETYEQYF,TRBJ2-7,.,16,TRBD2,TRBV5-1
TGTGCCAGCAGCTTTAGCGCCTACGAGCAGTACTTC,CASSFSAYEQYF,TRBJ2-7,.,12,.,TRBV7-2
TGTGCCAGCAGCTTGGTCTCCTCGGTGGGAGGCTACACCTTC,CASSLVSSVGGYTF,TRBJ1-2,.,14,.,TRBV5-4
TGTGCCAGTAACCCCCCAGGGGGCGGAGGCAATCAGCCCCAGCATTTT,CASNPPGGGGNQPQHF,TRBJ1-5,few,16,TRBD1,TRBV19
TGTGCCAGCAGCTTAGGGACGGGGAATGAGCAGTTCTTC,CASSLGTGNEQFF,TRBJ2-1,.,13,.,TRBV7-9
TGTGCCAGCTCACCACCTCTCTTACAGGAGAACACTGAAGCTTTCTTT,CASSPPLLQENTEAFF,TRBJ1-1,.,16,.,TRBV18
TGTGCCAGCAGACTTACTGGGGGGACAGTGATTTACGAGCAGTACTTC,CASRLTGGTVIYEQYF,TRBJ2-7,.,16,.,TRBV11-2
TGTGCCAGCAGCGAGGGGACAGGGGGCATCTATGGCTACACCTTC,CASSEGTGGIYGYTF,TRBJ1-2,once,15,TRBD1,TRBV9
TGTGCCACCAGTCAGAGAAGGGGCGGCTACACCTTC,CATSQRRGGYTF,TRBJ1-2,.,12,.,TRBV15
TGTGCCAGCAGCTCCGGGGGGGCCGGGGTAAATGAGCAGTTCTTC,CASSSGGAGVNEQFF,TRBJ2-1,once,15,TRBD2,TRBV11-3
TGTGCCAGCAGCGTATCCGCCGGGGAGAATCAGCCCCAGCATTTT,CASSVSAGENQPQHF,TRBJ1-5,few,15,.,TRBV9
TGTGCCAGCAGTTTAGAGTTTAATCAGCCCCAGCATTTT,CASSLEFNQPQHF,TRBJ1-5,.,13,.,TRBV12-3/TRBV12-4
TGTGCCAGTTCCATACTAGGTTCCGGAACCGGGGAGCTGTTTTTT,CASSILGSGTGELFF,TRBJ2-2,.,15,.,TRBV19
TGCAGTGCTAGTTCCTACAACAGGGGGCGTCAGCCCCAGCATTTT,CSASSYNRGRQPQHF,TRBJ1-5,few,15,TRBD1,TRBV20-1
TGTGCCAGCAGTGAAGGGACTACTTCTGGAAACACCATATATTTT,CASSEGTTSGNTIYF,TRBJ1-3,.,15,.,TRBV2
TGTGCCAGTAGTATAAATGTGAAGGTTACAGAGACCCAGTACTTC,CASSINVKVTETQYF,TRBJ2-5,.,15,.,TRBV19
TGTGCCAGTTCATTCGGAAATAATTCACCCCTCCACTTT,CASSFGNNSPLHF,TRBJ1-6,few,13,.,TRBV3-1/TRBV3-2
TGTGCCAGCAGCTTAGCGTACCGGGGTGGCTACACCTTC,CASSLAYRGGYTF,TRBJ1-2,.,13,.,TRBV7-8
TGCAGCGTTGTAGCACAGCTTTCTGGAAACACCATATATTTT,CSVVAQLSGNTIYF,TRBJ1-3,few,14,.,TRBV29-1
TGTGCCAGCAGACAGACGAACACTGAAGCTTTCTTT,CASRQTNTEAFF,TRBJ1-1,.,12,.,TRBV6-5
TGTGCCACAGGGAATACCGGGGAGCTGTTTTTT,CATGNTGELFF,TRBJ2-2,.,11,.,TRBV6-5
TGTGCCAGTAAGGTGGGCGAATGGGGTGATGGCTACACCTTC,CASKVGEWGDGYTF,TRBJ1-2,.,14,.,TRBV28
TGTGCCAGCAGCACCAGAGGACAGGGGAACACTGAAGCTTTCTTT,CASSTRGQGNTEAFF,TRBJ1-1,.,15,TRBD1,TRBV9